The present TCR beta chain was sequenced within a study of T cells after yellow fever vaccination. Study in general: The fractions with low cell numbers were processed using SMART-Seq v4 Ultra Low Input. Findings of the study overall: Researchers cautioned that FACS-sorted repertoires could harbor abundant clonotypes contaminating from the bulk population. Overall, a small share of clonotypes was seen in both CD4 and CD8 compartments.

As to this clonotype: No antigen is known for it.

Production of TCR cDNA was by 5'RACE template switching, which also added a universal primer site and UMIs. TCRdb re-called the 5' RACE reads with MiXCR, one entry per CDR3 protein. The top ten hold roughly a fifth of the sample, which has about 320,000 distinct CDR3 sequences, 3.5% to 4.5% seen once. The CDR3 runs to 15 residues. The V gene lost 3 bases and the J gene lost 2 bases, with 11 bases spanning the gap. Looked up from germline, CDR1 is MDHEN and CDR2 is SYDVKM. The specimen was PBMCs, collected 15 days after the yellow fever booster vaccination. The TCR originated in a man aged 18-30 years who received the YFV17D yellow fever vaccine. The chain is built from TRBV28 and TRBJ2-1; D call uncertain. This CDR3 is CASSFVESTYNEQFF. CDR3 in DNA: TGTGCCAGCAGTTTTGTTGAGAGCACCTACAATGAGCAGTTCTTC.